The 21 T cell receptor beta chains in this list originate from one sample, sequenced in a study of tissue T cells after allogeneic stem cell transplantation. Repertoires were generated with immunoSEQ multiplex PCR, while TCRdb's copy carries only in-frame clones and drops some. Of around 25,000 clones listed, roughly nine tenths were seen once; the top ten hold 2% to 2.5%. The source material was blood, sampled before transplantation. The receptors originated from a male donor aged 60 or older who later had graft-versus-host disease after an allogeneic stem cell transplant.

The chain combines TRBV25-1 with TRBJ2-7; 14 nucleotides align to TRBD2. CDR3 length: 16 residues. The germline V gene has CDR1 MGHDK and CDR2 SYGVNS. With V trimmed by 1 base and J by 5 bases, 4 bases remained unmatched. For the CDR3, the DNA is TGTGCCAGCAGTGAATTTCGACTAGCGGGAGGGAACGAGCAGTACTTC. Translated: CASSEFRLAGGNEQYF.

CDR3 coding DNA: TGTGCCAGCAGCTCCCACAGGGGAATCTACGAGCAGTACTTC. Translation: CASSSHRGIYEQYF. The chain links TRBV11-3 to TRBJ2-7; 7 positions match TRBD1. CDR3 length: 14 amino acids. Germline CDR1 and CDR2: SGHNT and YENEEA. V was clipped by 4 bases and J by 3 bases; unmatched bases: 6.

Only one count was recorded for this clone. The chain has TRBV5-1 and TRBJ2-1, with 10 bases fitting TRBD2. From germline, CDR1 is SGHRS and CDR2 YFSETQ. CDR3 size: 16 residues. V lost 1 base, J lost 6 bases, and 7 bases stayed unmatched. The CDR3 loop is CASSLSGGALINEQFF. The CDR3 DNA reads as TGCGCCAGCAGCTTGAGCGGGGGGGCCTTGATCAATGAGCAGTTCTTC.

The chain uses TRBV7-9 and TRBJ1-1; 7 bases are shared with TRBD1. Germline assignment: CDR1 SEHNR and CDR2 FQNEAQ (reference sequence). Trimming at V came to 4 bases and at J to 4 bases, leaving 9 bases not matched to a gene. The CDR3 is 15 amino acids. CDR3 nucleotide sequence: TGTGCCAGCAGCTACTCCGGGACAGTGGGCACTGAAGCTTTCTTT. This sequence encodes CASSYSGTVGTEAFF.

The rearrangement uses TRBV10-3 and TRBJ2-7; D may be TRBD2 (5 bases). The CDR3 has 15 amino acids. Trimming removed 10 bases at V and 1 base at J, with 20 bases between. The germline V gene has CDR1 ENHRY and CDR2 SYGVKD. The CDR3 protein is CANFSGLSFSYEQYF. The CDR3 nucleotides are TGTGCCAATTTTTCCGGACTTTCATTTTCCTACGAGCAGTACTTC.

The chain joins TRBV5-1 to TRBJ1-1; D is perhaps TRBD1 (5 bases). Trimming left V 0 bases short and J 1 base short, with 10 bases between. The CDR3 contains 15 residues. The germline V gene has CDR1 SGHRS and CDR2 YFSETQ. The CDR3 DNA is TGCGCCAGCAGCTTGGACGCTACAGGGAACACTGAAGCTTTCTTT. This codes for CASSLDATGNTEAFF.

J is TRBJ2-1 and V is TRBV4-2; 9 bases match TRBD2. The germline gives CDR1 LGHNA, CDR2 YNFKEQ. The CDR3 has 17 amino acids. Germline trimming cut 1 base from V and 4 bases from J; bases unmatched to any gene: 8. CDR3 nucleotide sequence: TGTGCCAGCAGCCAAGGGAGTAGCGGGAGCACTTACAATGAGCAGTTCTTC. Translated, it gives CASSQGSSGSTYNEQFF.

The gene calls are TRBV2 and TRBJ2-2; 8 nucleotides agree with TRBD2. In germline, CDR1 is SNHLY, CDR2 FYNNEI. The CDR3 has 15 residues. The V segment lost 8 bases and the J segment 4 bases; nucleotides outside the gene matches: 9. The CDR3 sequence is CASCQTSVPTGELFF. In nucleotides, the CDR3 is TGTGCCAGCTGCCAGACTAGCGTCCCCACCGGGGAGCTGTTTTTT.

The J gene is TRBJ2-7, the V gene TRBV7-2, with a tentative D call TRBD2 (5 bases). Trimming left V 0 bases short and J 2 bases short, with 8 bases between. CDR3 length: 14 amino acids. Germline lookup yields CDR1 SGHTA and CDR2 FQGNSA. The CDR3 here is CASSLASVAYEQYF. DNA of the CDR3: TGTGCCAGCAGCTTAGCTAGCGTTGCCTACGAGCAGTACTTC. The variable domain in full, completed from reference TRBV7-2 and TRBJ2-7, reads GAGVSQSPSNKVTEKGKDVELRCDPISGHTALYWYRQSLGQGLEFLIYFQGNSAPDKSGLPSDRFSAERTGGSVSTLTIQRTQQEDSAVYLCASSLASVAYEQYFGPGTRLTVT.

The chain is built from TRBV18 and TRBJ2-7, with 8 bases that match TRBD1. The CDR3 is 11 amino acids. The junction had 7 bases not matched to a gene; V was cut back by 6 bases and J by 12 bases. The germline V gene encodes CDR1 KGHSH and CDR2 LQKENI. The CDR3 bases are TGTGCCAGCTCTCTAAGACAGGGGTGGTACTTC. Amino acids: CASSLRQGWYF.

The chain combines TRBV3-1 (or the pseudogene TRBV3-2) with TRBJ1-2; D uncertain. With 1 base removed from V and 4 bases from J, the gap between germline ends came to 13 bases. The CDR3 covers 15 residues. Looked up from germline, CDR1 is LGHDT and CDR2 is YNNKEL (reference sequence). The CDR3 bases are TGTGCCAGCAGCCAAGTTTCCTTTGCCAGCTATGGCTACACCTTC. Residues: CASSQVSFASYGYTF.

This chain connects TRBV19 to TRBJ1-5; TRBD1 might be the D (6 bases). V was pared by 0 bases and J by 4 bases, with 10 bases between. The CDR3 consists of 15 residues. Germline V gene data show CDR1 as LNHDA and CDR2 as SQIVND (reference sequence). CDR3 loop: CASSIERGGNQPQHF. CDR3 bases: TGTGCCAGTAGTATAGAGAGAGGGGGGAATCAGCCCCAGCATTTT.

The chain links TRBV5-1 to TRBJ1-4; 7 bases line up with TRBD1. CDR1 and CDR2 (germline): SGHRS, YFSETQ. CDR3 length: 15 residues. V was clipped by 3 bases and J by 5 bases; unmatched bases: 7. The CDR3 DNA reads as TGCGCCAGCAGCTCCGGGACAGTAGACAATGAAAAACTGTTTTTT. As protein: CASSSGTVDNEKLFF.

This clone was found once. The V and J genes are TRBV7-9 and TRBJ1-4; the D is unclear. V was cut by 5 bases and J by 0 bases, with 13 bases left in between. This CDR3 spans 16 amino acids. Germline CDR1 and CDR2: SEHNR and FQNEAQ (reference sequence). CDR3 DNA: TGTGCCAGCAGCCCCCTAGACCGGTCAACTAATGAAAAACTGTTTTTT. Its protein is CASSPLDRSTNEKLFF.

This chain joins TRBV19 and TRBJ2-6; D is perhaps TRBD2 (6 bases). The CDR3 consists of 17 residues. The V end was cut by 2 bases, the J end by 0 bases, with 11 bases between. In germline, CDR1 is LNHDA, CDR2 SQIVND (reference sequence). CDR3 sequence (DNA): TGTGCCAGTAGTATACTAGCGCCGAACTCTGGGGCCAACGTCCTGACTTTC. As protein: CASSILAPNSGANVLTF.

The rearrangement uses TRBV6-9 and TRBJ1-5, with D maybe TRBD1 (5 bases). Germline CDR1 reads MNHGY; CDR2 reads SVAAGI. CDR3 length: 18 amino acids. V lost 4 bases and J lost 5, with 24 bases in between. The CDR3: CASSFTIGAGFPDQPQHF. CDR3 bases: TGTGCCAGCAGTTTTACAATTGGGGCAGGGTTTCCCGATCAGCCCCAGCATTTT.

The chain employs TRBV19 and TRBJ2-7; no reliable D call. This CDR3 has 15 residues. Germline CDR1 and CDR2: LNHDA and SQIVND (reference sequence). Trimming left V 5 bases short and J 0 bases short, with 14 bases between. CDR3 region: CASSPGHGDSYEQYF. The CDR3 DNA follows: TGTGCCAGTAGTCCCGGGCATGGAGACTCCTACGAGCAGTACTTC. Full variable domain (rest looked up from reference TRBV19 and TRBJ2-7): DGGITQSPKYLFRKEGQNVTLSCEQNLNHDAMYWYRQDPGQGLRLIYYSQIVNDFQKGDIAEGYSVSREKKESFPLTVTSAQKNPTAFYLCASSPGHGDSYEQYFGPGTRLTVT.

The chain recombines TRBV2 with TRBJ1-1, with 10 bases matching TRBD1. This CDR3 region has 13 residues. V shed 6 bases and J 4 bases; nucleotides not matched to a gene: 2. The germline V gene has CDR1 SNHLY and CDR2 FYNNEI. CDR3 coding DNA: TGTGCCAGCAGCCGACAGGGGGCCACTGAAGCTTTCTTT. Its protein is CASSRQGATEAFF. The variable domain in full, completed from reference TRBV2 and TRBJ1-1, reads EPEVTQTPSHQVTQMGQEVILRCVPISNHLYFYWYRQILGQKVEFLVSFYNNEISEKSEIFDDQFSVERPDGSNFTLKIRSTKLEDSAMYFCASSRQGATEAFFGQGTRLTVV.

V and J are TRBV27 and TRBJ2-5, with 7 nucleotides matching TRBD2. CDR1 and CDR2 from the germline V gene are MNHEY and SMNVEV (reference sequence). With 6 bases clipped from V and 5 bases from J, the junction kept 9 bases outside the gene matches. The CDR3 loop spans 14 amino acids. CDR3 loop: CASRGLGRAETQYF. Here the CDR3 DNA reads TGTGCCAGCAGGGGGCTGGGGAGGGCGGAGACCCAGTACTTC.

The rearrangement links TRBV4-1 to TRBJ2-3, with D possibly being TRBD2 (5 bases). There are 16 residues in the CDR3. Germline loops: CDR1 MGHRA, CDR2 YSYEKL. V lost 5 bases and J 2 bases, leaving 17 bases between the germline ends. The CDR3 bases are TGCGCCAGCAGCTCCCGGTCCGGGGATCCCACAGATACGCAGTATTTT. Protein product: CASSSRSGDPTDTQYF.

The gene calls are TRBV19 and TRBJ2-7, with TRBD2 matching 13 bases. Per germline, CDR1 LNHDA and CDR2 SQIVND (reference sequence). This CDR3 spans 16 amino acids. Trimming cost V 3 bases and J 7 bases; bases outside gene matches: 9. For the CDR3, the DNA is TGTGCCAGTAGTATCTCCGTGACTAGCGGGAGGTATGAGCAGTACTTC. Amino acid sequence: CASSISVTSGRYEQYF.